This T cell receptor beta chain originates from a study of blood T cell repertoires in COVID-19. Assay used: immunoSEQ multiplex PCR; TCRdb lists only in-frame clones, some missing. Of 200,000 to 300,000 clones listed, around 92% are singletons. Enrollment of patients from Seattle took place during active infection, with longitudinal follow-up. Germline CDR1 and CDR2: SGHRS and YFSETQ. There are 14 residues in the CDR3. Trimming removed 0 bases at V and 8 bases at J, with 14 bases between. The source of this sequence is a person aged 18-29 years with COVID-19, enrolled during active disease. This sequence joins TRBV5-1 and TRBJ1-2; a possible D gene is TRBD1 (6 bases). Sequences were obtained from peripheral blood. The CDR3 here is CASSLEAGDGGYTF. CDR3 bases: TGCGCCAGCAGCTTGGAGGCAGGGGATGGCGGCTACACCTTC.